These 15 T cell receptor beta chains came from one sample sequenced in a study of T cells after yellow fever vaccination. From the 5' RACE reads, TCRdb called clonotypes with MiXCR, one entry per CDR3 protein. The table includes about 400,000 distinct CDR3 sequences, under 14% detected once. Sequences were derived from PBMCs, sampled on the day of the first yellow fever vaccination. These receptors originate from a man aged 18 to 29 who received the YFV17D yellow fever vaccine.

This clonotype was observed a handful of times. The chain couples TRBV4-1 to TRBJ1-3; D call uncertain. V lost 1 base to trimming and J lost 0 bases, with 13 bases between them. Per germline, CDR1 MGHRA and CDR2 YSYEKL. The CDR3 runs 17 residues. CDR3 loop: CASSQGRQEGSGNTIYF. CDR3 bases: TGCGCCAGCAGCCAAGGGAGGCAGGAGGGCTCTGGAAACACCATATATTTT.

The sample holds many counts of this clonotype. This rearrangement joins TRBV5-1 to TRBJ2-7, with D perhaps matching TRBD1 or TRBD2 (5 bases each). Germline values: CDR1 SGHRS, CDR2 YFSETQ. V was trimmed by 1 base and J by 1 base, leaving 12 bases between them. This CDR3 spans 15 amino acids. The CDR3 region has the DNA TGCGCCAGCAGCTTGCAGCCTGGGGGTTCCTACGAGCAGTACGTC. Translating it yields CASSLQPGGSYEQYV.

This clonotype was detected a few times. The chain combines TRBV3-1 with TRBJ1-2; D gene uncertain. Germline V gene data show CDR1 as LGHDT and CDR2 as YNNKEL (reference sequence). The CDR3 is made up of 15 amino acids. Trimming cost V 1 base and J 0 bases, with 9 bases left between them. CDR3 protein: CASSQGLKANYGYTF. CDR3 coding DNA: TGTGCCAGCAGCCAAGGACTGAAAGCTAACTATGGCTACACCTTC.

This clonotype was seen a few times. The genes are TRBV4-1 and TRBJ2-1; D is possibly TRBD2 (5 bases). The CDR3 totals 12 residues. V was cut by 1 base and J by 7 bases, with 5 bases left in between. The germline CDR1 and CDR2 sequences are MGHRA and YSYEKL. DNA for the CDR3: TGCGCCAGCAGCCAAGGGAGGAATGAGCAGTTCTTC. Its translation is CASSQGRNEQFF.

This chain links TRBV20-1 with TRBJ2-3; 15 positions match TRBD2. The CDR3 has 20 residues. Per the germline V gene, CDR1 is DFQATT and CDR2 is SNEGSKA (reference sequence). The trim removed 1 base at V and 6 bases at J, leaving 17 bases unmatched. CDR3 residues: CSARVRGTSGGSVFWDTQYF. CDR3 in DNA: TGCAGTGCTAGAGTGAGGGGGACTAGCGGGGGGTCTGTTTTTTGGGATACGCAGTATTTT.

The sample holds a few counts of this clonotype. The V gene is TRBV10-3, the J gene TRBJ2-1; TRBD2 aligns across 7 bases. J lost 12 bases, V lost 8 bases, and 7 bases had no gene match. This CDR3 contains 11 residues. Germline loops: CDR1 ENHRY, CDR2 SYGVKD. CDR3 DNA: TGTGCCATCTCTGGGGGGGGACTGCAGTTCTTC. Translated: CAISGGGLQFF.

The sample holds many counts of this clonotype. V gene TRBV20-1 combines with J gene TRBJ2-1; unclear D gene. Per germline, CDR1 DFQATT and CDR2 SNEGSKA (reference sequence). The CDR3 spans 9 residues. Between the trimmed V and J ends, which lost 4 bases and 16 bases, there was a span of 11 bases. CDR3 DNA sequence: TGCAGTGCTATGTTTGGCGGTTTCTTC. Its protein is CSAMFGGFF.

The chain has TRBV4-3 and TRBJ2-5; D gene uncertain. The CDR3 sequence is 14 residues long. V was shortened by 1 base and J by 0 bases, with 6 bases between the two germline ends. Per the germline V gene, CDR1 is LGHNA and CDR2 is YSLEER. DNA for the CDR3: TGCGCCAGCAGCCAAGTACCTTACCAAGAGACCCAGTACTTC. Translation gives CASSQVPYQETQYF.

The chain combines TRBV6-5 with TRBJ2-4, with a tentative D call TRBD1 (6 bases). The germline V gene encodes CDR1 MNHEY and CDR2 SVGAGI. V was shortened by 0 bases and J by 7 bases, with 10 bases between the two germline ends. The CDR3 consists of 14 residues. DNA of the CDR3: TGTGCCAGCAGTTACTCGACAGGTCCGAACATTCAGTACTTC. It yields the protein CASSYSTGPNIQYF.

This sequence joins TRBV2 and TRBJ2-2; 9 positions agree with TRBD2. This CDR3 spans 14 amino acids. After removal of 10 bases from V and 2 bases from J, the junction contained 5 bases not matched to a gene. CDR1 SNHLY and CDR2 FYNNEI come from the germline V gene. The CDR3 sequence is CANRGLANTGELFF. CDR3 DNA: TGTGCCAACAGGGGACTAGCCAACACCGGGGAGCTGTTTTTT.

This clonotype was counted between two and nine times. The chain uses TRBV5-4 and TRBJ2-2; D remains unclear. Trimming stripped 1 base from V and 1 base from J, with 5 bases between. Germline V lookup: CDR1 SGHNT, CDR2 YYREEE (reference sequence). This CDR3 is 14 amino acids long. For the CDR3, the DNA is TGTGCCAGCAGCTTGATCGGGAACACCGGGGAGCTGTTTTTT. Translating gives CASSLIGNTGELFF. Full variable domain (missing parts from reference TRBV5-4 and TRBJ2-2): ETGVTQSPTHLIKTRGQQVTLRCSSQSGHNTVSWYQQALGQGPQFIFQYYREEENGRGNFPPRFSGLQFPNYSSELNVNALELDDSALYLCASSLIGNTGELFFGEGSRLTVL.

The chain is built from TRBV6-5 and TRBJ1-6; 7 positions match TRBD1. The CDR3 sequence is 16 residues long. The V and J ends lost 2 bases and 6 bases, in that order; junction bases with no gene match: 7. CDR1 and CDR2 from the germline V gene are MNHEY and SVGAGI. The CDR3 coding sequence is TGTGCCAGCAGTTACCTGATCAGGGGGGCTAATTCACCCCTCCACTTT. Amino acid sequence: CASSYLIRGANSPLHF.

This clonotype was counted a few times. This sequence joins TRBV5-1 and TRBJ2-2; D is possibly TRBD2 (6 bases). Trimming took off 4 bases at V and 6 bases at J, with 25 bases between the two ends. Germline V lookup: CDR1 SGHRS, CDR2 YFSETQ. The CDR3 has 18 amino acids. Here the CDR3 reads CASSPTGGIHDFAGELFF. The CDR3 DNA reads TGCGCCAGCAGCCCGACCGGGGGAATTCATGATTTCGCCGGGGAGCTGTTTTTT.

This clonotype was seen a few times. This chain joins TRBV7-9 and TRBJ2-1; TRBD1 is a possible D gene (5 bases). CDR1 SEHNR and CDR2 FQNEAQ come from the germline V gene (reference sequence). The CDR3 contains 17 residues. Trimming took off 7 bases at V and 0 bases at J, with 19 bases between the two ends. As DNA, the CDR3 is TGTGCCAGCACCCCTCCGGCTATCGACAGCTCCTACAATGAGCAGTTCTTC. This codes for CASTPPAIDSSYNEQFF.

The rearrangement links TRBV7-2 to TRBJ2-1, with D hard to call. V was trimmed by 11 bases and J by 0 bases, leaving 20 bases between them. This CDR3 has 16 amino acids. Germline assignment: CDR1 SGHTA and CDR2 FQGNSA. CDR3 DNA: TGTGCCTCCGGTACCTTGGGCCTGAGCTCCTACAATGAGCAGTTCTTC. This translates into CASGTLGLSSYNEQFF.